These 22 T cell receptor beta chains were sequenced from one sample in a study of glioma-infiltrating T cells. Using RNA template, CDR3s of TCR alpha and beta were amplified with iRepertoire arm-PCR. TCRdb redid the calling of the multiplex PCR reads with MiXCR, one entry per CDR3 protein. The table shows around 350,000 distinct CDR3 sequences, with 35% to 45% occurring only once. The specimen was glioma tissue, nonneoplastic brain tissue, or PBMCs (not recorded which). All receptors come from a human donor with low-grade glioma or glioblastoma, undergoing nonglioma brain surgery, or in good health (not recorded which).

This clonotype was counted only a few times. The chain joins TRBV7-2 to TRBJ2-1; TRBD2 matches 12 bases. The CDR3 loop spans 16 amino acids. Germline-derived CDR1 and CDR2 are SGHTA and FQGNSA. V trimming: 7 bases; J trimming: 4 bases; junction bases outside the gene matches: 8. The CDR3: CASTLAGGAKYNEQFF. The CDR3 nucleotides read TGTGCCAGCACCCTAGCGGGAGGGGCGAAATACAATGAGCAGTTCTTC.

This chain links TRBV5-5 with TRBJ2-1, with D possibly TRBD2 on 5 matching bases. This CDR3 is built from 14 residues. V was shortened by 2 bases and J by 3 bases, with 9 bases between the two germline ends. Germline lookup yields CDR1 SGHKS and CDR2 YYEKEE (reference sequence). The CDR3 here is CASSLAVLYNEQFF. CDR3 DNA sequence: TGTGCCAGCAGCTTAGCGGTACTCTACAATGAGCAGTTCTTC. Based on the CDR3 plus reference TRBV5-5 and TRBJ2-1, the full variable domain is DAGVTQSPTHLIKTRGQQVTLRCSPISGHKSVSWYQQVLGQGPQFIFQYYEKEERGRGNFPDRFSARQFPNYSSELNVNALLLGDSALYLCASSLAVLYNEQFFGPGTRLTVL.

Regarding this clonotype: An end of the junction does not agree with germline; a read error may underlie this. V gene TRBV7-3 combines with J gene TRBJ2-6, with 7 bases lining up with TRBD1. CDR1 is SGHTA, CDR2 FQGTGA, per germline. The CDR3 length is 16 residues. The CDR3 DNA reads TGCGCCAGCAGCCAGACAGGGAGCTCTGGGGCCAACGTCCTGACTTTC. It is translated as CASSQTGSSGANVLTF. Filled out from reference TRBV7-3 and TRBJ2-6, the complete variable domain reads GAGVSQTPSNKVTEKGKYVELRCDPISGHTALYWYRQSLGQGPEFLIYFQGTGAADDSGLPNDRFFAVRPEGSVSTLKIQRTERGDSAVYLCASSQTGSSGANVLTFGAGSRLTVL.

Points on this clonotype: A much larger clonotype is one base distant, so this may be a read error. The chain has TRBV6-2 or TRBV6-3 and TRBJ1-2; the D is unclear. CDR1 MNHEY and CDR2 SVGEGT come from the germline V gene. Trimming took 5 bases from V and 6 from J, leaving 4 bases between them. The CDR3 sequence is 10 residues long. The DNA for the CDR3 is TGTGCCAGCAGTAATAATGGCTACACCTTC. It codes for CASSNNGYTF.

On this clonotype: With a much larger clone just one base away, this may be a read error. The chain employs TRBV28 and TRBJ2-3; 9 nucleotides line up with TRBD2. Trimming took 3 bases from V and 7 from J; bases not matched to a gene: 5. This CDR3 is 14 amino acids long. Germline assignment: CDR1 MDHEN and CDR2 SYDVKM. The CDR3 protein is CASSLLAGTNTQYF. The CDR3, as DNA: TGTGCCAGCAGTTTGCTAGCGGGGACAAATACGCAGTATTTT.

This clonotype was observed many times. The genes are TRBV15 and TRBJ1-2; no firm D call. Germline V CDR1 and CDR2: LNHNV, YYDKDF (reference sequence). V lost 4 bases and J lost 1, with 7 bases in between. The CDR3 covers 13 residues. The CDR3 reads CATSTGSNYGYTF. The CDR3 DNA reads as TGTGCCACCAGCACAGGCAGTAACTATGGCTACACCTTC.

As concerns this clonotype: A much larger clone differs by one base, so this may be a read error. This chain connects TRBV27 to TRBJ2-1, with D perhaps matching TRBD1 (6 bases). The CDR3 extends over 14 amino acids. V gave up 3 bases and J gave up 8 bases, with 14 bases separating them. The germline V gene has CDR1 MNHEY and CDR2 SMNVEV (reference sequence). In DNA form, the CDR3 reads TGTGCCAGCAGTTTTAACAGGGCCGTCCATGAGCAGTTCTTC. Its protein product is CASSFNRAVHEQFF.

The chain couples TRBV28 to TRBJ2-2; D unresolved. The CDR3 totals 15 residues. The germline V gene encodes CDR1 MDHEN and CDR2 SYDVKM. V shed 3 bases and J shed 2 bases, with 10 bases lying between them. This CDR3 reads CASSLLGANTGELFF. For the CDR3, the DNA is TGTGCCAGCAGTTTGTTAGGCGCAAACACCGGGGAGCTGTTTTTT. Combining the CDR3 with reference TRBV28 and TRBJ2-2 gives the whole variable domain DVKVTQSSRYLVKRTGEKVFLECVQDMDHENMFWYRQDPGLGLRLIYFSYDVKMKEKGDIPEGYSVSREKKERFSLILESASTNQTSMYLCASSLLGANTGELFFGEGSRLTVL.

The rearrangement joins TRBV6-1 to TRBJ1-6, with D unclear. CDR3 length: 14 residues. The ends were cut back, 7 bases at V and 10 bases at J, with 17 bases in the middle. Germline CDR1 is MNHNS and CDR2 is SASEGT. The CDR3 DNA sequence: TGTGCCAGCACCCTGCAGGCCGGAGCGTCACCCCTCCACTTT. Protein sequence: CASTLQAGASPLHF.

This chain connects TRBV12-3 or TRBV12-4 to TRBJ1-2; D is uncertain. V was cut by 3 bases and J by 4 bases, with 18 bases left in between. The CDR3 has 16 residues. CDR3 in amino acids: CASSFEGRQVSYGYTF. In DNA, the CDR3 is TGTGCCAGCAGTTTTGAGGGCCGCCAGGTCTCCTATGGCTACACCTTC.

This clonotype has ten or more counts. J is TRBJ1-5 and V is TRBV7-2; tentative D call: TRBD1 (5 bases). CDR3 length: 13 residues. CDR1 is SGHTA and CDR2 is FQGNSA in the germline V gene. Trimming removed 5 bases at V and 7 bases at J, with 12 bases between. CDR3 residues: CASSGDGFQPQHF. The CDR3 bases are TGTGCCAGCAGCGGGGACGGATTCCAGCCCCAGCATTTT.

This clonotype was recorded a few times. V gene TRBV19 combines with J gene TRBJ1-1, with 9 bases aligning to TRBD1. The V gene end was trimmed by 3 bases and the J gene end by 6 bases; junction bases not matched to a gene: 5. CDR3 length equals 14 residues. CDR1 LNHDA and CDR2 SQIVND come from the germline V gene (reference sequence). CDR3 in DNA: TGTGCCAGTAGTATCGGGACAGGGTACGCTGAAGCTTTCTTT. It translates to CASSIGTGYAEAFF.

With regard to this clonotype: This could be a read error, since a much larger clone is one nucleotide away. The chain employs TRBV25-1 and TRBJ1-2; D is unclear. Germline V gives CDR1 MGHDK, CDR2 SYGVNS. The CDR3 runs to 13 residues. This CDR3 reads CASSFWQDYGYNF. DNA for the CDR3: TGTGCCAGCAGTTTTTGGCAGGATTATGGCTACAACTTC.

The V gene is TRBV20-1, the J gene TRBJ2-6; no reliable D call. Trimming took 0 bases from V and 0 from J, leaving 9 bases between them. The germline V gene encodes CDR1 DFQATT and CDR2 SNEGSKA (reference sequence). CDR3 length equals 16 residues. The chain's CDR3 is CSARDHGFSGANVLTF. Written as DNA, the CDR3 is TGCAGTGCTAGAGATCATGGTTTCTCTGGGGCCAACGTCCTGACTTTC.

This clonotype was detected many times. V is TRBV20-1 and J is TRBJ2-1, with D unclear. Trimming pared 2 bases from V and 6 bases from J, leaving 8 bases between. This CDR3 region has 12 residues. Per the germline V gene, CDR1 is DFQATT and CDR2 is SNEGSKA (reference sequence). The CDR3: CSARTAGNEQFF. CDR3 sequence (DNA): TGCAGTGCTAGAACGGCTGGCAATGAGCAGTTCTTC.

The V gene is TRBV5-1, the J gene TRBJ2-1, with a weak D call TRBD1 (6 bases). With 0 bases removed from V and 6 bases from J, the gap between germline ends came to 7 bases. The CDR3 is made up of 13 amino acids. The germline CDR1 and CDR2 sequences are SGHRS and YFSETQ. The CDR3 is CASSLAQGNEQFF. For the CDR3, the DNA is TGCGCCAGCAGCTTGGCACAGGGCAATGAGCAGTTCTTC.

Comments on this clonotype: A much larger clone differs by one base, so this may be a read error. This CDR3 reads CASSSSGSGHYEQYF. The CDR3, as DNA: TGTGCCAGCAGTTCTAGCGGTTCCGGACATTACGAGCAGTACTTC. The genes are TRBV28 and TRBJ2-7; 7 bases map to TRBD2. With V trimmed by 4 bases and J by 4 bases, 10 bases remained unmatched. The CDR3 runs to 15 residues. Germline-derived CDR1 and CDR2 are MDHEN and SYDVKM.

The CDR3 spells CASSLALGANQPQHF. The CDR3 bases are TGTGCCAGCAGCTTAGCTTTGGGGGCAAATCAGCCCCAGCATTTT. The chain links TRBV7-2 to TRBJ1-5; possibly TRBD1 for D (6 bases). This CDR3 spans 15 amino acids. V was pared by 0 bases and J by 4 bases, with 10 bases between. CDR1 and CDR2 (germline): SGHTA, FQGNSA.

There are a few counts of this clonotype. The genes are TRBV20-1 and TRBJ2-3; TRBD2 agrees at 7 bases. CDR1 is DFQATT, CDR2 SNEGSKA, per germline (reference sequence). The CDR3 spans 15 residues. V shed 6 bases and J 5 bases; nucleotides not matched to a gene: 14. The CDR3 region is CSARPPAGVVDTQYF. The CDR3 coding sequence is TGCAGTGCAAGGCCCCCGGCGGGAGTAGTAGATACGCAGTATTTT.

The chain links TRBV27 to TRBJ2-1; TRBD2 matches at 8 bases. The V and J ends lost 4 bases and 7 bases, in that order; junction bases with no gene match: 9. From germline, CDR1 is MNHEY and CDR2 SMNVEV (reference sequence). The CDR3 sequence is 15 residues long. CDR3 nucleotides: TGTGCCAGCAGTTGGGCTAGCGGGCTGGATAATGAGCAGTTCTTC. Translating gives CASSWASGLDNEQFF.

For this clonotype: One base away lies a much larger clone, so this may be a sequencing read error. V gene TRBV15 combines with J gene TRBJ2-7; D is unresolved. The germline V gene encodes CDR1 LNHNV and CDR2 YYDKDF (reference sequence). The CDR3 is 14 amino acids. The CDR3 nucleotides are TGTGCCACCAGCAGAGAGTCTACGGGTCTCGAGCTGTACTTC. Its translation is CATSRESTGLELYF.

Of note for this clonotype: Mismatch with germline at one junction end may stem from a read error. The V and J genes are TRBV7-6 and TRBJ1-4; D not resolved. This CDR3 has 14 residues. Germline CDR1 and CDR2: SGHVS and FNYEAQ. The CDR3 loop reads CASSLRGPNEELFF. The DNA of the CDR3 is TGTGCCAGCAGCTTAAGAGGGCCTAATGAAGAACTGTTTTTT.